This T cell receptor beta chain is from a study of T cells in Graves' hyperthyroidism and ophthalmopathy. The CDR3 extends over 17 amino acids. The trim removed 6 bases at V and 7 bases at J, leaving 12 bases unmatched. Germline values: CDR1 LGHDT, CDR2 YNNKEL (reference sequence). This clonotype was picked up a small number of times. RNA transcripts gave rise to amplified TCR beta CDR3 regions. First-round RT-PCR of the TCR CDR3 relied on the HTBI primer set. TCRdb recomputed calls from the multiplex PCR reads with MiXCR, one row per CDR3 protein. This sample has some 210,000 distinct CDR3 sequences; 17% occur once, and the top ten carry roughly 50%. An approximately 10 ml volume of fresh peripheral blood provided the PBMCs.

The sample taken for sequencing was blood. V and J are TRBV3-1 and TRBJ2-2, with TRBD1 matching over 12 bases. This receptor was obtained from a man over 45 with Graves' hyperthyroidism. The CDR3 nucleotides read TGTGCCAGCAGTTGGGACAGGGGGCTTTCCTATCACGGGGAGCTGTTTTTT. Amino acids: CASSWDRGLSYHGELFF.